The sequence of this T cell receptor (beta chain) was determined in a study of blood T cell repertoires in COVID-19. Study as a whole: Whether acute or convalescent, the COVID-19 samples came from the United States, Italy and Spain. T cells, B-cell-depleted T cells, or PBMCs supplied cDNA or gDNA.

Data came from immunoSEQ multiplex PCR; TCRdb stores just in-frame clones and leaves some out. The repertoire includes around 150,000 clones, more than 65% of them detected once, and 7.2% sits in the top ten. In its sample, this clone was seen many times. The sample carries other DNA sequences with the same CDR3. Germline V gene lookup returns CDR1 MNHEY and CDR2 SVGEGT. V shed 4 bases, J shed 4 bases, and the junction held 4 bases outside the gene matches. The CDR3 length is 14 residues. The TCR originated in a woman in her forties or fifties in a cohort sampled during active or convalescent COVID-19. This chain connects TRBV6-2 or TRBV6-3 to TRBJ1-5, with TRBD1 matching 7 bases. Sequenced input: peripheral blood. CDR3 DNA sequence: TGTGCCAGCAGTTCGACAGGGACTAATCAGCCCCAGCATTTT. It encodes CASSSTGTNQPQHF.